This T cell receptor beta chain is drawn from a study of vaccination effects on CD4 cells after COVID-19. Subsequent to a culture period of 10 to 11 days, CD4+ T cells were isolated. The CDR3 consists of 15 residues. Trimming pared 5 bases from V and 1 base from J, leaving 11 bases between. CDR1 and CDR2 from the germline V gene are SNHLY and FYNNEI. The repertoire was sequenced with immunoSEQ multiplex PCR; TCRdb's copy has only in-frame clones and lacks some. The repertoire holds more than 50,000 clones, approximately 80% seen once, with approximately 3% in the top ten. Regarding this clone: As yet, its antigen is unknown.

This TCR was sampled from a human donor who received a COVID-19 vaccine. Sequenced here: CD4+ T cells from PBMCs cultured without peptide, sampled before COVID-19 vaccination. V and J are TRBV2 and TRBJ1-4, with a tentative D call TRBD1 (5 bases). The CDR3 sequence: CASSQVGVTNEKLFF. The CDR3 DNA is TGTGCCAGCAGTCAAGTAGGGGTAACTAATGAAAAACTGTTTTTT.